Listed below are T cell receptor beta chains from one sample, sequenced in a study of OX40 agonist ivuxolimab in advanced cancers. Profiling relied on immunoSEQ multiplex PCR, and the TCRdb table lists in-frame clones only, not all of them. The data contain around 79,000 clones, 88% of them seen just once; the ten biggest clones take up about 3.8%. This specimen consisted of CD4+ or CD8+ T cells sorted from blood, obtained in a trial of the OX40 agonist ivuxolimab. Every receptor here comes from an adult with an advanced solid tumor such as melanoma, head and neck, liver or kidney cancer. The CDR3 runs from the conserved cysteine through the conserved F or W. The D gene is left open where the match is weak. Part of the rows lack a size; the others show once, few, many or a class for expanded clones.

>few|TRBJ1-5|TRBV2|TRBD1
TGTGCCAGCACCCGACAGGGTCTTGGGCAGCCCCAGCATTTT
CASTRQGLGQPQHF
>.|TRBJ2-1|TRBV4-2|TRBD2
TGTGCCAGCAGCCAAGATCCTAGCGGGAGAAACAATGAGCAGTTCTTC
CASSQDPSGRNNEQFF
>.|TRBJ2-3|TRBV7-9|TRBD2
TGTGCCAGCAGCTGGGGACTAGCGCCAGATACGCAGTATTTT
CASSWGLAPDTQYF
>.|TRBJ1-1|TRBV7-9|.
TGTGCCAGCAGCTTAGCGGCAGACACTGAAGCTTTCTTT
CASSLAADTEAFF
>.|TRBJ1-5|TRBV19|.
TGTGCCAGTAGTACCTCAGGGGGCAATCAGCCCCAGCATTTT
CASSTSGGNQPQHF
>.|TRBJ1-3|TRBV11-2|.
TGTGCCAGCAGCTCTGGACAGGGAAACACCATATATTTT
CASSSGQGNTIYF
>.|TRBJ2-3|TRBV27|.
TGTGCCAGCAGTCAGAGAACAGATACGCAGTATTTT
CASSQRTDTQYF
>.|TRBJ1-1|TRBV28|.
TGTGCCAGCAGTTTAGTGGCACTAGATCCCCCTGAAGCTTTCTTT
CASSLVALDPPEAFF
>.|TRBJ1-2|TRBV5-1|TRBD1
TGCGCCAGCAGCTTGTTGACAGGGGGAGGGGATGGCTACACCTTC
CASSLLTGGGDGYTF
>.|TRBJ1-1|TRBV6-5|.
TGTGCCAGCAGTTACTCGAGTTCGGACACTGAAGCTTTCTTT
CASSYSSSDTEAFF
>few|TRBJ2-7|TRBV4-1|TRBD1
TGCGCCAGCAGCCTAAACCAGGACAGGGGGTACGAGCAGTACTTC
CASSLNQDRGYEQYF
>.|TRBJ2-7|TRBV5-6|.
TGTGCCAGCAGCTCCTCCTTCTACGAGCAGTACTTC
CASSSSFYEQYF
>.|TRBJ2-7|TRBV6-5|TRBD2
TGTGCCAGCAGGCCCAGCGGGAGACGGTACGAGCAGTACTTC
CASRPSGRRYEQYF
>.|TRBJ1-5|TRBV2|.
TGTGCCAGCAGTTCCGACGGGGGGGGCGAGTGGCAGCCCCAGCATTTT
CASSSDGGGEWQPQHF
>.|TRBJ1-3|TRBV5-1|.
TGCGCCAGCAGCTTGTTGGGGGGGCCCTCTGGAAACACCATATATTTT
CASSLLGGPSGNTIYF
>.|TRBJ2-1|TRBV6-4|.
TGTGCCAGCAGTGAGCGGGGCGGTGGTGAGCAGTTCTTC
CASSERGGGEQFF
>.|TRBJ2-3|TRBV2|.
TGTGCCAGCAGGCCTGAGCGAATGGGGCAGTATTTT
CASRPERMGQYF
>.|TRBJ2-7|TRBV2|.
TGTGCCAGCAGACCCCCCGGGACTTATTCCTACGAGCAGTACTTC
CASRPPGTYSYEQYF
>.|TRBJ2-1|TRBV27|TRBD2
TGTGCCAGCAGTTTCTCTGGACTAGCGGGAGGAGGCCCCTACAATGAGCAGTTCTTC
CASSFSGLAGGGPYNEQFF
>.|TRBJ2-7|TRBV29-1|TRBD2
TGCAGCGTTGAACGGGAGGTGACGGGGGAGCAGTACTTC
CSVEREVTGEQYF
>.|TRBJ2-1|TRBV7-2|TRBD2
TGTGCCAGCAGTCGTACTAGCGGCGCCTACAATGAGCAGTTCTTC
CASSRTSGAYNEQFF
>.|TRBJ1-2|TRBV2|TRBD1
TGTGCCGGCGGGGTGGACAGGAACTATGGCTACACCTTC
CAGGVDRNYGYTF